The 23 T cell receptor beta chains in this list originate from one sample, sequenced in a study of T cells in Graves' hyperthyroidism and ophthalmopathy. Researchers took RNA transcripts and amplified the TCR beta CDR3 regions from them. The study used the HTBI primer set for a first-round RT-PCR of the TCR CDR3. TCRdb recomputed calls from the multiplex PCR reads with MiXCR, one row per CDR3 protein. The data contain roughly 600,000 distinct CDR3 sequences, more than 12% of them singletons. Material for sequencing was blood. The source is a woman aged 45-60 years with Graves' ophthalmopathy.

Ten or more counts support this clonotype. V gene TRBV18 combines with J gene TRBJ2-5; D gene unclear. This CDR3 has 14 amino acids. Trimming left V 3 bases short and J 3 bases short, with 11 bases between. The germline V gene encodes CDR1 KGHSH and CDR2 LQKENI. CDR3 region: CASSPLPGEETQYF. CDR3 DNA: TGTGCCAGCTCACCTCTCCCAGGCGAAGAGACCCAGTACTTC.

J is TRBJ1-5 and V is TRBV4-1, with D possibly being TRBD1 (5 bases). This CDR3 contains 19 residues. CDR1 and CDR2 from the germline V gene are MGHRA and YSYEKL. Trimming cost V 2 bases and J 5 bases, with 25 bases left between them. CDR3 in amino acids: CASSQPRRGEGNPHQPQHF. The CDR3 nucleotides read TGCGCCAGCAGCCAACCCCGGAGGGGTGAGGGGAATCCCCATCAGCCCCAGCATTTT.

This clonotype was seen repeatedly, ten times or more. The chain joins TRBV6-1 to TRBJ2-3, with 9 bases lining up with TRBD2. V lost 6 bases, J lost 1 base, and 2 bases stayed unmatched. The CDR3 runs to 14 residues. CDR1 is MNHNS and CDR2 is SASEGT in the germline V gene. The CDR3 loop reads CASREREGTDTQYF. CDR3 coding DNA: TGTGCCAGCAGAGAGCGGGAGGGCACAGATACGCAGTATTTT.

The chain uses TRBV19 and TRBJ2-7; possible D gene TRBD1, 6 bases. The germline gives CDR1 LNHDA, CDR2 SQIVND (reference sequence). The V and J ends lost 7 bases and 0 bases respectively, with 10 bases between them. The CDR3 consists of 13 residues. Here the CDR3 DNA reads TGTGCCAGTAACGACAGGTACTCCTACGAGCAGTACTTC. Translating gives CASNDRYSYEQYF.

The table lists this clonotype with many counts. CDR3 sequence: CASSPQRDAANYGYTF. The CDR3 nucleotides are TGTGCCAGCAGTCCTCAGAGGGACGCAGCTAACTATGGCTACACCTTC. The chain links TRBV12-3 or TRBV12-4 to TRBJ1-2; D possibly corresponds to TRBD1 (5 bases). V lost 5 bases and J lost 0, with 16 bases in between. This CDR3 is built from 16 residues.

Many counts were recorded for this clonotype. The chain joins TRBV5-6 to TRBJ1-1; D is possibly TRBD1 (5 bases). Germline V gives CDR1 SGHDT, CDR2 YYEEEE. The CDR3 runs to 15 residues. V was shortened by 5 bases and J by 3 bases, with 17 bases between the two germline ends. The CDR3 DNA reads TGTGCCAGCAGAAACAGGTTGAGGTTGGACACTGAAGCTTTCTTT. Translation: CASRNRLRLDTEAFF.

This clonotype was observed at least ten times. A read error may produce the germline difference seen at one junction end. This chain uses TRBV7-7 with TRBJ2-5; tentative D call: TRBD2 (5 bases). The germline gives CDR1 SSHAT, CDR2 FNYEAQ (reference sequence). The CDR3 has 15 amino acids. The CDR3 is CASSHRRASKETQYF. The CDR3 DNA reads TGTGCTAGCAGCCATCGGCGGGCCTCGAAAGAGACCCAGTACTTC.

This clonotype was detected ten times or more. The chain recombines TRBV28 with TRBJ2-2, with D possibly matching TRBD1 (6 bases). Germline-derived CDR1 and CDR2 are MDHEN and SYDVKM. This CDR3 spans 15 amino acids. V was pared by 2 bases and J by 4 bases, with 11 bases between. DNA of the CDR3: TGTGCCAGCAGTTTAGACAGGAGACTCACCGGGGAGCTGTTTTTT. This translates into CASSLDRRLTGELFF.

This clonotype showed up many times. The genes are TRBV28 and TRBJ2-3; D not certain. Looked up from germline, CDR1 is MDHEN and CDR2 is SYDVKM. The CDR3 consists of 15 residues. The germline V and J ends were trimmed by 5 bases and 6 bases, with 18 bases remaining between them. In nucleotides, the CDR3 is TGTGCCAGCAGTCCACCCCTCCTGAGTCCTGATACGCAGTATTTT. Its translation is CASSPPLLSPDTQYF.

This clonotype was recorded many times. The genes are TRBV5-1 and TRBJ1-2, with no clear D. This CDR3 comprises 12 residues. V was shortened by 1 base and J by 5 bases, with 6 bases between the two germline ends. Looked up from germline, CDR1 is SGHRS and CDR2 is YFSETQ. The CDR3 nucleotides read TGCGCCAGCAGCTTGTCCGGGTATGGCTACACCTTC. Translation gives CASSLSGYGYTF.

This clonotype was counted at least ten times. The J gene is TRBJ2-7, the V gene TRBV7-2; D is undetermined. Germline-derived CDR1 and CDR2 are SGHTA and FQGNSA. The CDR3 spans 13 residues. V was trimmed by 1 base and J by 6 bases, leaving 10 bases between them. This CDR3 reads CASSLGLSTEQYF. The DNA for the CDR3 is TGTGCCAGCAGCTTAGGACTGTCAACCGAGCAGTACTTC.

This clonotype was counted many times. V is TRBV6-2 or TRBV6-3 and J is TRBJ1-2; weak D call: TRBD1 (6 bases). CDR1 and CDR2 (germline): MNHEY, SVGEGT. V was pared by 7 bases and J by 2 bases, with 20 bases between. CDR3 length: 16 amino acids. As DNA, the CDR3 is TGTGCCAGCACCTTACTTGGACAGACTGCGAACTATGGCTACACCTTC. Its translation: CASTLLGQTANYGYTF.

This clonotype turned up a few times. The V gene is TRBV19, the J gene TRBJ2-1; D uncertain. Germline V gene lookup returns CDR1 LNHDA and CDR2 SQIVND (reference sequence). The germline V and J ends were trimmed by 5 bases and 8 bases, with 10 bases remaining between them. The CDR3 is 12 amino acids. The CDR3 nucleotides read TGTGCCAGTAGTGCAAGGTGGGATGAGCAGTTCTTC. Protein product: CASSARWDEQFF. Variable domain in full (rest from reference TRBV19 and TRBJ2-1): DGGITQSPKYLFRKEGQNVTLSCEQNLNHDAMYWYRQDPGQGLRLIYYSQIVNDFQKGDIAEGYSVSREKKESFPLTVTSAQKNPTAFYLCASSARWDEQFFGPGTRLTVL.

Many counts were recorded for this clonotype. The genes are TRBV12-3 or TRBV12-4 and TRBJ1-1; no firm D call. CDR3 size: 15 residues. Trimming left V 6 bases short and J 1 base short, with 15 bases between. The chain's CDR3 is CASSVNRASNTEAFF. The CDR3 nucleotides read TGTGCCAGCAGCGTCAATCGGGCCTCGAACACTGAAGCTTTCTTT.

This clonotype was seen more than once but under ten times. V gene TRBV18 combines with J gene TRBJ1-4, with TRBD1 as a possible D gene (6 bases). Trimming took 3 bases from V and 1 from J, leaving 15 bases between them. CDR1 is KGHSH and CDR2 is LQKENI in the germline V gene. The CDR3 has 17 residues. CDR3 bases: TGTGCCAGCTCACCGCAAATCGGACAGAAAACTAATGAAAAACTGTTTTTT. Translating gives CASSPQIGQKTNEKLFF.

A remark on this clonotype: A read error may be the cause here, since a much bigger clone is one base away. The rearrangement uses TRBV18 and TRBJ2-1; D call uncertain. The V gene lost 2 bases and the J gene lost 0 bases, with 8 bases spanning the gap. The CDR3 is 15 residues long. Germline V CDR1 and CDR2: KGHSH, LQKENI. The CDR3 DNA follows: TGTGCCAGCTCACCAAGGACCTACTCCTACAATGAGCAGTTCTTC. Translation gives CASSPRTYSYNEQFF. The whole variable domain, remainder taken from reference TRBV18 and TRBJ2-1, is NAGVMQNPRHLVRRRGQEARLRCSPMKGHSHVYWYRQLPEEGLKFMVYLQKENIIDESGMPKERFSAEFPKEGPSILRIQQVVRGDSAAYFCASSPRTYSYNEQFFGPGTRLTVL.

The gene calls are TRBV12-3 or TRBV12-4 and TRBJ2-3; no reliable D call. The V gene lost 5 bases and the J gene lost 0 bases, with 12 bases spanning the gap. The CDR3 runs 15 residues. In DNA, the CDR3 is TGTGCCAGCAGTCCATTAGTCCCCAGCACAGATACGCAGTATTTT. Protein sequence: CASSPLVPSTDTQYF.

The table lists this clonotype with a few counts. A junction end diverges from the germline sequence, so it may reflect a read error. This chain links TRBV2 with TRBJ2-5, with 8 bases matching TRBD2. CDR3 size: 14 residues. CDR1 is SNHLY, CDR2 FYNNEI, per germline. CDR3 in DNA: TGTGCCAGCCTAGTACTAGCGGCCCAAGGGACCCAGTACTTC. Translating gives CASLVLAAQGTQYF.

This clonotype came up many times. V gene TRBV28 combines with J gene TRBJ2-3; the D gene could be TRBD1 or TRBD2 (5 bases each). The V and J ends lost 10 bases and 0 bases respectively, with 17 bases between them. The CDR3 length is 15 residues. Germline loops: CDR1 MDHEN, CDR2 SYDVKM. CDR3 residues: CATHGADSSTDTQYF. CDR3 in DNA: TGTGCCACCCACGGGGCGGATTCTAGCACAGATACGCAGTATTTT.

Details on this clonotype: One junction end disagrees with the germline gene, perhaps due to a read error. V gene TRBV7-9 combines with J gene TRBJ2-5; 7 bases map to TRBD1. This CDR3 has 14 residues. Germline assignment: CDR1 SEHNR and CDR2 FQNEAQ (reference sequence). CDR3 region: CTSSTGQYQETQYF. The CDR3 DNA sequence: TGTACCAGCAGCACGGGACAGTACCAAGAGACCCAGTACTTC.

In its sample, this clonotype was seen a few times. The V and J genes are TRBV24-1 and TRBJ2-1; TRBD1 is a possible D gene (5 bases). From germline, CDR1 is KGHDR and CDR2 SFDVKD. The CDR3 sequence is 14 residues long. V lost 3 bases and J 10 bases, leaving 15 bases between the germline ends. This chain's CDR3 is CATSDQGSSREQFF. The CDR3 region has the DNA TGTGCCACCAGTGATCAGGGATCCTCTAGGGAGCAGTTCTTC.

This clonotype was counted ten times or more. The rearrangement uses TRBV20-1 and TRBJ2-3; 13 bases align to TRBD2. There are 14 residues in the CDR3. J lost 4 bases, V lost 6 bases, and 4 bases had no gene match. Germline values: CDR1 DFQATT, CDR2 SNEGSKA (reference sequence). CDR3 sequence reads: CSATSGRIPDTQYF. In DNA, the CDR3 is TGCAGTGCGACTAGCGGGAGGATCCCAGATACGCAGTATTTT.

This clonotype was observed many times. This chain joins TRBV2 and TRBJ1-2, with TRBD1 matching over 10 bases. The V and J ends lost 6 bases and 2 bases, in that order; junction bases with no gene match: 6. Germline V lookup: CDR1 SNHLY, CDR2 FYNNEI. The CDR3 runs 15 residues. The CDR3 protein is CASRNPGQGNYGYTF. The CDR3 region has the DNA TGTGCCAGCAGGAATCCGGGACAGGGGAACTATGGCTACACCTTC.